This entry lists 13 T cell receptor beta chains sequenced from one sample in a study of beta chain features in type 1 diabetes. Reverse transcribing all isolated RNA meant expressed TCRB transcripts were sequenced. Only in-frame clones appear in the TCRdb table, and some are missing; sequencing was by immunoSEQ multiplex PCR. The table records around 160,000 clones, roughly 63% of them present only once. Their antigen targets remain unknown. Study-level points and caveats: There was a moderate but significant shortening of TCRB CDR3s in all four CD4+ subsets of Type 1 diabetes patients.

Sequences were obtained from naive CD4+ T cells from blood. These receptor sequences come from a man aged 30-40 years with type 1 diabetes.

The chain links TRBV1 to TRBJ1-2; the D call in the table, TRBD1, was not verified against the DNA. TRBV1 is assigned pseudogene status. This CDR3 has 15 amino acids. CDR3 region: CTSSQDRGQNYGYTF. Written as DNA, the CDR3 is TGCACCAGCAGCCAGGACAGGGGCCAGAACTATGGCTACACCTTC.

J is TRBJ2-3 and V is TRBV29-1; 11 bases match TRBD2. In germline, CDR1 is SQVTM, CDR2 ANQGSEA. Unmatched junction bases numbered 11, after V lost 4 bases and J lost 2 bases. This CDR3 is built from 17 residues. Here the CDR3 reads CSVAGRLAGRLTDTQYF. The CDR3 region has the DNA TGCAGCGTTGCTGGGAGACTAGCGGGGAGACTCACAGATACGCAGTATTTT.

This chain uses TRBV4-3 with TRBJ2-7; D unclear. The CDR3 sequence is 15 residues long. V was cut by 0 bases and J by 3 bases, with 12 bases left in between. Germline V lookup: CDR1 LGHNA, CDR2 YSLEER. The CDR3 coding sequence is TGCGCCAGCAGCCAAGATCGTGACATTGTCTACGAGCAGTACTTC. Translated: CASSQDRDIVYEQYF.

Concerning this clone: This sample also contains other DNA sequences that code for the same CDR3. The chain carries TRBV7-9 and TRBJ2-1; TRBD1 is a possible D gene (5 bases). The germline V gene has CDR1 SEHNR and CDR2 FQNEAQ (reference sequence). The V gene lost 4 bases and the J gene lost 7 bases, with 5 bases spanning the gap. This CDR3 comprises 11 residues. This CDR3 reads CASSSGNEQFF. The CDR3 DNA follows: TGTGCCAGCAGCTCAGGGAATGAGCAGTTCTTC. Filled out from reference TRBV7-9 and TRBJ2-1, the complete variable domain reads DTGVSQNPRHKITKRGQNVTFRCDPISEHNRLYWYRQTLGQGPEFLTYFQNEAQLEKSRLLSDRFSAERPKGSFSTLEIQRTEQGDSAMYLCASSSGNEQFFGPGTRLTVL.

This clone has a handful of counts. The chain couples TRBV4-3 to TRBJ2-7, with D possibly TRBD2 on 6 matching bases. This CDR3 region has 15 residues. With 0 bases removed from V and 6 bases from J, the gap between germline ends came to 15 bases. CDR1 is LGHNA, CDR2 YSLEER, per germline. The CDR3 spells CASSQDIGGILEQYF. DNA of the CDR3: TGCGCCAGCAGCCAAGACATTGGAGGGATCCTCGAGCAGTACTTC.

The chain recombines TRBV29-1 with TRBJ2-1; tentatively, D is TRBD1 (6 bases). Trimming left V 6 bases short and J 5 bases short, with 20 bases between. CDR3 size: 15 residues. Looked up from germline, CDR1 is SQVTM and CDR2 is ANQGSEA. CDR3 loop: CSVGNYRARNNEQFF. CDR3 DNA sequence: TGCAGCGTCGGGAACTACAGGGCCCGAAACAATGAGCAGTTCTTC.

The chain is built from TRBV18 and TRBJ2-7; 7 bases map to TRBD1. The CDR3 runs to 14 residues. After removal of 5 bases from V and 3 bases from J, the junction contained 7 bases not matched to a gene. Per germline, CDR1 KGHSH and CDR2 LQKENI. The DNA for the CDR3 is TGTGCCAGCTCAACAGGGACAGTGAGCTACGAGCAGTACTTC. Translated, it gives CASSTGTVSYEQYF.

V gene TRBV10-3 combines with J gene TRBJ2-2, with D perhaps TRBD1 (5 bases). The CDR3 contains 14 residues. V lost 6 bases and J 1 base, leaving 9 bases between the germline ends. Per germline, CDR1 ENHRY and CDR2 SYGVKD. The chain's CDR3 is CAIRTEENTGELFF. The CDR3 DNA sequence: TGTGCCATCAGGACAGAAGAGAACACCGGGGAGCTGTTTTTT.

This chain links TRBV6-5 with TRBJ2-1, with a tentative D call TRBD2 (6 bases). The V gene lost 3 bases and the J gene lost 7 bases, with 13 bases spanning the gap. Per the germline V gene, CDR1 is MNHEY and CDR2 is SVGAGI. This CDR3 is built from 14 residues. CDR3 protein: CASSYARDSNEQFF. DNA for the CDR3: TGTGCCAGCAGTTATGCCAGGGACTCGAATGAGCAGTTCTTC.

The chain combines TRBV29-1 with TRBJ2-2; D gene unclear. From germline, CDR1 is SQVTM and CDR2 ANQGSEA. This CDR3 region has 14 residues. Trimming stripped 6 bases from V and 0 bases from J, with 11 bases between. CDR3 in DNA: TGCAGCGTCCGGACGCTTGCGAACACCGGGGAGCTGTTTTTT. Translation gives CSVRTLANTGELFF.

To note about this clone: The sample has other DNA sequences that encode this CDR3 too. The chain combines TRBV30 with TRBJ2-5; either TRBD1 or TRBD2 may supply D (6 bases each). Trimming removed 2 bases at V and 1 base at J, with 8 bases between. Germline V gene data show CDR1 as GTSNPN and CDR2 as SVGIG (reference sequence). CDR3 length: 13 amino acids. This chain's CDR3 is CAWSRGVQETQYF. The CDR3 DNA is TGTGCCTGGAGTAGGGGGGTCCAAGAGACCCAGTACTTC. Drawing the rest from reference TRBV30 and TRBJ2-5, the complete variable domain is SQTIHQWPATLVQPVGSPLSLECTVEGTSNPNLYWYRQAAGRGLQLLFYSVGIGQISSEVPQNLSASRPQDRQFILSSKKLLLSDSGFYLCAWSRGVQETQYFGPGTRLLVL.

This clone turned up a few times. Sequence at one end of the junction differs from germline and may be a read error. This chain uses TRBV7-7 with TRBJ2-7, with D tentatively TRBD1 (6 bases). The CDR3 is made up of 15 amino acids. Germline loops: CDR1 SSHAT, CDR2 FNYEAQ (reference sequence). DNA for the CDR3: TGTGCTAGCAGCTTAGCGCCAGGGGCATTATACGAGCAGTACTTC. Its translation: CASSLAPGALYEQYF. The whole variable domain, filled in from reference TRBV7-7 and TRBJ2-7, reads GAGVSQSPRYKVTKRGQDVTLRCDPISSHATLYWYQQALGQGPEFLTYFNYEAQPDKSGLPSDRFSAERPEGSISTLTIQRTEQRDSAMYRCASSLAPGALYEQYFGPGTRLTVT.

CDR3 residues: CASSPTTDTQYF. As DNA, the CDR3 is TGTGCCAGCAGCCCCACCACAGATACGCAGTATTTT. V and J are TRBV7-6 and TRBJ2-3; D is ambiguous. V lost 5 bases and J lost 2, with 5 bases in between. Per germline, CDR1 SGHVS and CDR2 FNYEAQ. This CDR3 has 12 amino acids. Full variable domain (missing parts from reference TRBV7-6 and TRBJ2-3): GAGVSQSPRYKVTKRGQDVALRCDPISGHVSLYWYRQALGQGPEFLTYFNYEAQQDKSGLPNDRFSAERPEGSISTLTIQRTEQRDSAMYRCASSPTTDTQYFGPGTRLTVL.